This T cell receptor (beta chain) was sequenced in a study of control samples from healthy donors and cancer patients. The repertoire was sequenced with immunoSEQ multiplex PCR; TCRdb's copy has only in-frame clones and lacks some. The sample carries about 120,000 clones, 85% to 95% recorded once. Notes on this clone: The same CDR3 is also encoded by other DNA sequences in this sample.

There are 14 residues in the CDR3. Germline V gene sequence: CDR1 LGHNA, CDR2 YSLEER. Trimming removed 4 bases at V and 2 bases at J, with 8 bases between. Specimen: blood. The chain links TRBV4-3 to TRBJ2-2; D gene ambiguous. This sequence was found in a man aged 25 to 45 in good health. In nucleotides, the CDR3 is TGCGCCAGCAGCCTCGGCCAAAACACCGGGGAGCTGTTTTTT. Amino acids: CASSLGQNTGELFF.